This T cell receptor (beta chain) originates from a study of low-dose radiotherapy and immunotherapy resistance in tumors. Study-wide background: On an every-two-weeks schedule, patients received intravenous nivolumab 240 mg, along with ipilimumab 1 mg/kg every six weeks.

First-strand cDNA used TRAV- and TRBV-specific primers, covering alpha and beta chains. The PCR that amplified TCRs ran for about 20 cycles, relying on a constant-region primer and a V-primer adapter. MiXCR, applied by TCRdb to the reads, yields one record per CDR3 protein. This table holds fewer than 50,000 distinct CDR3 sequences, less than 30% found once. Described time point: after trial treatment. The treatment denotes: LDRT plus nivolumab, ipilimumab, low-dose cyclophosphamide and aspirin (RACIN trial). Advanced solid tumors without tumor-infiltrating lymphocytes were required for inclusion. This clonotype was detected ten times or more. Sequencing was performed on PBMCs, taken after low-dose radiotherapy plus immunotherapy. The TCR was taken from a male donor with prostate cancer.

CDR3 nucleotide sequence: TGCAGCGTTGACGAGGATCCGACCCAGTACTTC. Amino acid sequence: CSVDEDPTQYF. V and J are TRBV29-1 and TRBJ2-5; D unclear. The CDR3 has 11 residues. Germline V CDR1 and CDR2: SQVTM, ANQGSEA. The ends were cut back, 3 bases at V and 7 bases at J, with 9 bases in the middle.